This T cell receptor beta chain was identified during a study of T cell responses to AZD1222 COVID-19 vaccine. The CDR3 is made up of 16 amino acids. CDR1 and CDR2 from the germline V gene are MGHDK and SYGVNS. Trimming took off 0 bases at V and 1 base at J, with 12 bases between the two ends. Second doses were pooled across both intervals (about 4 or about 12 weeks). Repertoires were generated with immunoSEQ multiplex PCR, while TCRdb's copy carries only in-frame clones and drops some. The sample holds tens of thousands of clones, roughly 88% seen once. Study observations and caveats: Repertoires were sampled only after the peak T cell response. When two AZD1222 doses had been given, Spike-specific TCR breadth and depth rose.

A remark on this clone: The target antigen is unknown.

The receptor comes from an adult who received the AZD1222 COVID-19 vaccine. The source material was peripheral blood, sampled 28 days after the second AZD1222 dose. The V and J genes are TRBV25-1 and TRBJ1-1; D remains ambiguous. The CDR3 region is CASSEYGSAGNTEAFF. CDR3 bases: TGTGCCAGCAGTGAATATGGTTCTGCAGGGAACACTGAAGCTTTCTTT.